A single sample gave rise to the 10 T cell receptor beta chains below, sequenced in a study of blood T cell repertoires in COVID-19. Using immunoSEQ multiplex PCR, the repertoire was profiled, and TCRdb retains in-frame clones only, with some absent. Among around 100,000 clones listed, over 70% were seen once. The sequenced sample consisted of peripheral blood. The receptors stem from a man at least 80 years old with acute or convalescent COVID-19.

The V gene is TRBV29-1, the J gene TRBJ1-4; D may be TRBD1 (6 bases). Trimming stripped 4 bases from V and 5 bases from J, with 11 bases between. This CDR3 is 13 amino acids long. Germline values: CDR1 SQVTM, CDR2 ANQGSEA. CDR3 sequence (DNA): TGCAGCGTTGGGGGGCAGTTAAATGAAAAACTGTTTTTT. This sequence encodes CSVGGQLNEKLFF.

V and J are TRBV7-9 and TRBJ1-2; no clear D. CDR3 length: 12 amino acids. V dropped 4 bases and J dropped 4 bases, with 7 bases sitting between them. Germline V CDR1 and CDR2: SEHNR, FQNEAQ (reference sequence). CDR3 nucleotide sequence: TGTGCCAGCAGCTCCTCTTTCTATGGCTACACCTTC. It yields the protein CASSSSFYGYTF.

V is TRBV18 and J is TRBJ1-3; possible D gene TRBD1, 5 bases. Germline V gene lookup returns CDR1 KGHSH and CDR2 LQKENI. V shed 7 bases and J shed 0 bases, with 7 bases lying between them. The CDR3 covers 13 residues. CDR3 residues: CASFDSSGNTIYF. CDR3 in DNA: TGTGCCAGCTTCGACAGCTCTGGAAACACCATATATTTT.

The rearrangement links TRBV19 to TRBJ1-2, with D unclear. This CDR3 comprises 12 residues. The V end lost 0 bases, the J end lost 4 bases, and 3 bases lay between the germline ends. Germline V CDR1 and CDR2: LNHDA, SQIVND (reference sequence). The CDR3 protein is CASSIDGYGYTF. The CDR3 DNA sequence: TGTGCCAGTAGTATAGACGGCTATGGCTACACCTTC.

This rearrangement joins TRBV6-1 to TRBJ2-5; 7 nucleotides agree with TRBD2. After removal of 1 base from V and 2 bases from J, the junction contained 7 bases not matched to a gene. The germline V gene encodes CDR1 MNHNS and CDR2 SASEGT. The CDR3 runs 16 residues. This CDR3 is CASSEERGLPQETQYF. The CDR3 nucleotides are TGTGCCAGCAGTGAAGAGCGGGGCCTGCCTCAAGAGACCCAGTACTTC.

This chain uses TRBV7-2 with TRBJ1-2, with 10 bases that match TRBD1. The ends lost 3 bases at V and 8 bases at J; junction bases unmatched: 12. Germline lookup yields CDR1 SGHTA and CDR2 FQGNSA. The CDR3 has 16 amino acids. CDR3 coding DNA: TGTGCCAGCAGCTTCCGGGACAGGGGCGCAGGAAACGGCTACACCTTC. This codes for CASSFRDRGAGNGYTF.

The chain uses TRBV7-8 and TRBJ2-1; 10 nucleotides line up with TRBD2. CDR1 SGHVS and CDR2 FQNEAQ come from the germline V gene. With V trimmed by 1 base and J by 0 bases, 6 bases remained unmatched. The CDR3 runs to 18 residues. The CDR3 sequence is CASSLEAGGPNSYNEQFF. Here the CDR3 DNA reads TGTGCCAGCAGCTTAGAAGCGGGAGGGCCCAACTCCTACAATGAGCAGTTCTTC.

This clone was observed once. The chain has TRBV19 and TRBJ1-1; D is uncertain. Trimming left V 8 bases short and J 4 bases short, with 14 bases between. CDR1 and CDR2 from the germline V gene are LNHDA and SQIVND (reference sequence). The CDR3 spans 13 residues. The CDR3 DNA follows: TGTGCCAGTTTACCTAATCCGGGCACTGAAGCTTTCTTT. Amino acid sequence: CASLPNPGTEAFF.

J is TRBJ1-5 and V is TRBV2; D gene ambiguous. The V gene's germline CDR1 is SNHLY and CDR2 FYNNEI. The CDR3 totals 11 residues. V lost 3 bases and J 11 bases, leaving 8 bases between the germline ends. This CDR3 is CASSEFSAQHF. The DNA for the CDR3 is TGTGCCAGCAGTGAGTTTTCAGCCCAGCATTTT.

This chain connects TRBV9 to TRBJ2-2; D may be TRBD1 (6 bases). Germline CDR1 is SGDLS and CDR2 is YYNGEE. Trimming cost V 3 bases and J 4 bases, with 13 bases left between them. The CDR3 is 15 residues long. CDR3 in DNA: TGTGCCAGCAGCGAAACAGGGACCCTCACCGGGGAGCTGTTTTTT. Translation: CASSETGTLTGELFF.